This TCR beta chain was captured in a study of T cell responses to AZD1222 COVID-19 vaccine. Overall study context: Analysis merged second doses at about 4 or about 12 weeks. Study-wide results and caveats: In a largely white British group with more females than males, clonal diversity was possibly underestimated. Epitopes outside B.1.351 and B.1.1.7 mutated regions reportedly drew nearly half of spike TCRs. Scientists sampled the repertoires only once the peak T cell response had passed.

Details on this clone: The antigen is unknown.

Repertoires were generated with immunoSEQ multiplex PCR, while TCRdb's copy carries only in-frame clones and drops some. The sample has under 150,000 clones, around 93% seen once; the top ten hold around 2.7%. The sequence was collected from an adult in good health. Sequences were derived from peripheral blood, sampled on day 0 of AZD1222 vaccination.

DNA of the CDR3: TGCGCCAGCAGCCAAGATCGAACGTCGGATACGCAGTATTTT. The encoded protein is CASSQDRTSDTQYF. The chain links TRBV4-3 to TRBJ2-3; D ambiguous. Germline CDR1 is LGHNA and CDR2 is YSLEER. V was trimmed by 0 bases and J by 6 bases, leaving 10 bases between them. The CDR3 length is 14 residues.